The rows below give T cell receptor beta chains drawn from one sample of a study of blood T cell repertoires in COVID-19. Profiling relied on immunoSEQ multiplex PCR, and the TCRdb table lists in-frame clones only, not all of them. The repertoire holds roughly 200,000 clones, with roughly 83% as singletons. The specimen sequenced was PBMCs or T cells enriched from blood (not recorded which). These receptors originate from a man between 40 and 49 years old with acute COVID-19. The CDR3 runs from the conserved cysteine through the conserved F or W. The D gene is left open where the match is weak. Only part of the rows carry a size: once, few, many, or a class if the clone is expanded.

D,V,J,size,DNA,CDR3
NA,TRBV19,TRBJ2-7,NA,TGTGCCAGTAGTGCCTCAACTAGTCACGGCTACGAGCAGTACTTC,CASSASTSHGYEQYF
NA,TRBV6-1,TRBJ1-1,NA,TGTGCCAGCAGTGAAGCTATTGAAGCTTTCTTT,CASSEAIEAFF
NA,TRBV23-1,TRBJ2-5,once,TGCGCCAGCACCCCAACCCAGTACTTC,CASTPTQYF
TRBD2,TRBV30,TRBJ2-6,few,TGTGCCTGGAGTACCACCGCGGGGTTAACTAGCGGGGGACACTCTGGGGCCAACGTCCTGACTTTC,CAWSTTAGLTSGGHSGANVLTF
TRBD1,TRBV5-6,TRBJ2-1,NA,TGTGCCAGCAGCCGGGGACAGGGTTACAATGAGCAGTTCTTC,CASSRGQGYNEQFF
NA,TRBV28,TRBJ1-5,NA,TGTGCCAGCAGCCCGAACAGGGTAGGGGGCAATCAGCCCCAGCATTTT,CASSPNRVGGNQPQHF
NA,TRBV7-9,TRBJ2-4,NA,TGTGCCAGCAGCTTCGGACTAGCCAAAAACATTCAGTACTTC,CASSFGLAKNIQYF
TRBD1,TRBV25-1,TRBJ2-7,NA,TGTGCCAGCAGGGGACAGGTGGGCTACGAGCAGTACTTC,CASRGQVGYEQYF
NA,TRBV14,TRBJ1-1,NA,TGTGCCAGCAGCCCCACCCAGGCCCTGGCTGGAGCTTTCTTT,CASSPTQALAGAFF
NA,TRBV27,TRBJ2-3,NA,TGTGCCAGCAGTTATTACAGGGCACACAGCACAGATACGCAGTATTTT,CASSYYRAHSTDTQYF
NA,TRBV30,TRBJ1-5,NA,TGTGCCTGGAGTCTTACAGGTAATCAGCCCCAGCATTTT,CAWSLTGNQPQHF
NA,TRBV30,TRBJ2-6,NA,TGTGCCTGGAGTGTGGGGCACTCTGGGGCCAACGTCCTGACTTTC,CAWSVGHSGANVLTF
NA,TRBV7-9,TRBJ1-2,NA,TGTGCCAGCAGCACGGGGGACTACGGCTACACCTTC,CASSTGDYGYTF
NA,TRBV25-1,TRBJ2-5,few,TGTGCCAGCAGTGAATATAAGCGAGAGACCCAGTACTTC,CASSEYKRETQYF
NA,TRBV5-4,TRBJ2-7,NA,TGTGCCAGCAGCTTTCAGGGCTACTACGAGCAGTACTTC,CASSFQGYYEQYF
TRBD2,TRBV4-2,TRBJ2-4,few,TGTGCCAGCAGCCAAGAGGCGGGAGGACCCAACATTCAGTACTTC,CASSQEAGGPNIQYF
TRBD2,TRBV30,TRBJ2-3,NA,TGTGCCTGGACGGCCCAGGGACTAGCGGGTACAGATACGCAGTATTTT,CAWTAQGLAGTDTQYF
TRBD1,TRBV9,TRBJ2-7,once,TGTGCCAGCAGTGTACGGACAGGGGGTCACGAGCAGTACTTC,CASSVRTGGHEQYF
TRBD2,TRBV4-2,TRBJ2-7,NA,TGTGCCAGCAGCCAAGACCCTAGCGGGACCTCCTACGAGCAGTACTTC,CASSQDPSGTSYEQYF
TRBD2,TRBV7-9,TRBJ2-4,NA,TGTGCCAGCAGCTCGCAGCGGGAGTGGGCCATTCAGTACTTC,CASSSQREWAIQYF
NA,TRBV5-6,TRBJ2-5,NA,TGTGCCAGCAGCTGGGGACTGCAAGAGACCCAGTACTTC,CASSWGLQETQYF
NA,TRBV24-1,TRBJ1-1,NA,TGTGCCACCAGTAATCCCGGGACTTCGGCCCATGAAGCTTTCTTT,CATSNPGTSAHEAFF
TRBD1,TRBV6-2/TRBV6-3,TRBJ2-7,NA,TGTGCCAGCAGTTCGATCGACAGGGGAAGCTCCTACGAGCAGTACTTC,CASSSIDRGSSYEQYF
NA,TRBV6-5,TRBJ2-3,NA,TGTGCCAGCGCCCCAACCGCCAGGTTGGTAGATACGCAGTATTTT,CASAPTARLVDTQYF
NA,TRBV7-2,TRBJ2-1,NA,TGTGCCAGCAGCTTAATGAGACTAGTCCACAATGAGCAGTTCTTC,CASSLMRLVHNEQFF
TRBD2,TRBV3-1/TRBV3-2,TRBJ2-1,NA,TGTGCCACCACGAGAGGGACTAGCGGGAATGAGCAGTTCTTC,CATTRGTSGNEQFF
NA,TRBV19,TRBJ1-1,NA,TGTGCCAGTAATCCTTGGAACGGGGTTCAAGCTTTCTTT,CASNPWNGVQAFF
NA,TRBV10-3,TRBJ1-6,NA,TGTGCCATCAGTGAATGGGGGGATCTCCTCCACTTT,CAISEWGDLLHF
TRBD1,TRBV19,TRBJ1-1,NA,TGTGCCAGTGGGGACAGGGGCCCAACTAAGGCTTTCTTT,CASGDRGPTKAFF
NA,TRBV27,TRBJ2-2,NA,TGTGCCAGCAGTTTATATCGTGACACCGGGGAGCTGTTTTTT,CASSLYRDTGELFF
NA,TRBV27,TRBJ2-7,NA,TGTGCCAGCAGAATTGGGGGCTTGACTCCCTACGAGCAGTACTTC,CASRIGGLTPYEQYF
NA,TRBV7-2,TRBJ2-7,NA,TGTGCCAGCAGCTCAAGGCTCCCCGGACAAGTCTTCTACGAGCAGTACTTC,CASSSRLPGQVFYEQYF
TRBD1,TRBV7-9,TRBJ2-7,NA,TGTGCCAGCAGTCGGGACAGTGACGAGCAGTACTTC,CASSRDSDEQYF
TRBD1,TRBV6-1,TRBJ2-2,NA,TGTGCCAGCAGTGTTGCCGGGACAGGGAACACCGGGGAGCTGTTTTTT,CASSVAGTGNTGELFF
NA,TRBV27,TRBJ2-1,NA,TGTGCCAGCAGTTTGACTAGGCTTAGGGAGCAGTTCTTC,CASSLTRLREQFF
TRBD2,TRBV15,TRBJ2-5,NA,TGTGCCACCAGCAGAGGGACTAGCGGACAAGAGACCCAGTACTTC,CATSRGTSGQETQYF
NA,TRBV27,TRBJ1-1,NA,TGTGCCAGCAGTTCCAGGGAAGTTCTGAACACTGAAGCTTTCTTT,CASSSREVLNTEAFF
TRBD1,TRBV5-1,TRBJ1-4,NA,TGCGCCAGCAGCTCCGAGGGACAGAATGAAAAACTGTTTTTT,CASSSEGQNEKLFF
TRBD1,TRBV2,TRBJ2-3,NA,TGCGGGGCAGGGGGCCCTAGCACAGATACGCAGTATTTT,CGAGGPSTDTQYF
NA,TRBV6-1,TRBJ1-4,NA,TGTGCCAGCAGTGAAGTCGTGGCAGGTGAAAAACTGTTTTTT,CASSEVVAGEKLFF
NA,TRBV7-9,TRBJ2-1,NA,TGTGCCAGCAGCCCCGCCCTGCAACTCGGGCAGTTCTTC,CASSPALQLGQFF
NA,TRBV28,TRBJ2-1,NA,TGTGCCAGCAGTTCAAACAGGGAAGGATACAATGAGCAGTTCTTC,CASSSNREGYNEQFF
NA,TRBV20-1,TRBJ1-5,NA,TGCAGCTGGGGAGATCAGCCCCAGCATTTT,CSWGDQPQHF
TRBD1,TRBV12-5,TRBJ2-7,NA,TGTGCTAGTGGCACCGGGACAGGGGCATACGAGCAGTACTTC,CASGTGTGAYEQYF
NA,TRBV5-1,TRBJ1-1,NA,TGCGCCAGCACAGATCTTCAGAACACTGAAGCTTTCTTT,CASTDLQNTEAFF
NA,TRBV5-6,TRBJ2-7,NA,TGTGCCAGCAGCGATAAGCGGAGCTCCTACGAGCAGTACTTC,CASSDKRSSYEQYF